Presented here are 4 T cell receptor beta chains from one specimen sequenced in a study of shared clonotypes between healthy human individuals. Naive CD8 isolation took CD45RO-negative cells positively selected for CCR7 and excluded terminally differentiated effector memory CD45RA+ cells. Here immunoSEQ multiplex PCR was the method, and the copy in TCRdb shows in-frame clones only, minus some. The sample carries 1.5 million to 2.5 million clones, about 95% recorded once. The specimen sequenced was naive CD8+ T cells sorted from blood. All receptors derive from a man aged 18 to 35 in good health.

This clone appeared a few times. V is TRBV28 and J is TRBJ1-2, with 9 bases matching TRBD1. This CDR3 comprises 14 residues. The germline V gene encodes CDR1 MDHEN and CDR2 SYDVKM. V was clipped by 6 bases and J by 3 bases; unmatched bases: 5. CDR3: CASSQTGGDYGYTF. In DNA, the CDR3 is TGTGCCAGCAGCCAGACAGGGGGTGACTATGGCTACACCTTC.

This chain joins TRBV5-6 and TRBJ2-3, with TRBD2 matching over 8 bases. Germline lookup yields CDR1 SGHDT and CDR2 YYEEEE. Unmatched junction bases numbered 10, after V lost 3 bases and J lost 4 bases. CDR3 length: 16 residues. The DNA of the CDR3 is TGTGCCAGCAGCTATTCCGGGACTAGAGTCCCAGATACGCAGTATTTT. Translated, it gives CASSYSGTRVPDTQYF. The entire variable domain, with the rest obtained from reference TRBV5-6 and TRBJ2-3, is as follows: DAGVTQSPTHLIKTRGQQVTLRCSPKSGHDTVSWYQQALGQGPQFIFQYYEEEERQRGNFPDRFSGHQFPNYSSELNVNALLLGDSALYLCASSYSGTRVPDTQYFGPGTRLTVL.

On this clone itself: The sample carries other DNA sequences with the same CDR3. The V and J genes are TRBV27 and TRBJ1-4; TRBD1 is a possible D gene (5 bases). This CDR3 spans 14 amino acids. The V end was cut by 6 bases, the J end by 6 bases, with 14 bases between. Germline V gene data show CDR1 as MNHEY and CDR2 as SMNVEV (reference sequence). CDR3 loop: CASRPQGLDEKLFF. The CDR3 bases are TGTGCCAGCAGACCTCAGGGTTTGGATGAAAAACTGTTTTTT.

With respect to this clone: Other nucleotide sequences in the sample specify the same CDR3. The CDR3 region has the DNA TGTGCCTGGAGTGTACACGTGAACACTGAAGCTTTCTTT. The encoded protein is CAWSVHVNTEAFF. V and J are TRBV30 and TRBJ1-1; the D is unclear. The V gene's germline CDR1 is GTSNPN and CDR2 SVGIG (reference sequence). The CDR3 runs 13 residues. The V and J ends lost 0 bases and 0 bases respectively, with 5 bases between them.